The clone carrying this T cell receptor (beta chain) was detected many times. Its specificity is unknown. The entry originates in a study of T-cell reconstitution after alpha-beta-depleted transplantation in children. Study-level points and caveats: Approximately two months post-transplant, alpha-beta T cells reportedly originated from several hundred expanded graft clones.

Preparation of the TCRbeta library used unique molecular identifiers. A single record per CDR3 protein comes from TCRdb applying MiXCR to the PCR reads. The table lists about 980,000 distinct CDR3 sequences, less than 30% of them singletons. The CDR3 is made up of 13 amino acids. Trimming shortened V by 11 bases and J by 0 bases, and 14 bases separated the two germline ends. Germline V gene lookup returns CDR1 MDHEN and CDR2 SYDVKM. The receptor's source is a boy younger than two who had a stem cell transplant for SCID, so the T cells may come from the graft donor. J is TRBJ2-7 and V is TRBV28; tentatively, D is TRBD1 (6 bases). Material: PBMCs, mostly from graft donor cells, obtained 360 days after TCRalphabeta/CD19-depleted stem cell transplant. Here the CDR3 DNA reads TGTGCCTACGCCAGGGGCTTCTCCTACGAGCAGTACTTC. It is translated as CAYARGFSYEQYF.